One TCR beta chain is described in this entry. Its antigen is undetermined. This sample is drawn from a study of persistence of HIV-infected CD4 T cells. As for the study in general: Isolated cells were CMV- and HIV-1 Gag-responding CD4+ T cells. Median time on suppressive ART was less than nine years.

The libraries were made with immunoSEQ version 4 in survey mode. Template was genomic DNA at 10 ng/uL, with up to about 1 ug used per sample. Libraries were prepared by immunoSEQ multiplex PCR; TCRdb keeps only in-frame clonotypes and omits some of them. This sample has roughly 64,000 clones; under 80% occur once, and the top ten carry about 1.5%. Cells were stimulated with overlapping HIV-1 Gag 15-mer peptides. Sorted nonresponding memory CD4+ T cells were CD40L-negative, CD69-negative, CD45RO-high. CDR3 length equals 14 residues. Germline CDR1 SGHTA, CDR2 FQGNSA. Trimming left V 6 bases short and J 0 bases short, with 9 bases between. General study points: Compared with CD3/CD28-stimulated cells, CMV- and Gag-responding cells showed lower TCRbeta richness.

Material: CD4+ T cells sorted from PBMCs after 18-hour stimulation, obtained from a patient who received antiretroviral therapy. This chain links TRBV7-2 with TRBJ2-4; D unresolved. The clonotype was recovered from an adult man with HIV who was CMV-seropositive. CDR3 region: CASRPTEAKNIQYF. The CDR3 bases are TGTGCCAGCAGGCCGACGGAAGCCAAAAACATTCAGTACTTC.